This T cell receptor (beta chain) was recorded in a study of tumor and adjacent non-tumor tissue in lung cancer. The sample holds a few counts of this clonotype. Its antigen is unknown. Possible read error: a much larger clone is one base away. The library came from three nested PCR rounds adapted from ARM-PCR protocols. Each CDR3 protein is one row after TCRdb ran MiXCR on the multiplex PCR reads. The sample records approximately 71,000 distinct CDR3 sequences, just under 60% being singletons. The germline V gene encodes CDR1 LGHNA and CDR2 YNFKEQ. This CDR3 is 13 amino acids long. Study-wide findings and caveats: Tumor tissue had significantly higher TCR diversity than normal lung.

The template was RNA from unsorted bulk tissue. The rearrangement links TRBV4-2 to TRBJ2-7, with a weak D call TRBD1 (5 bases). The specimen was lung tumor tissue. The clonotype originates from a man aged 50 to 59 with non-small cell lung cancer. CDR3 amino acids: CASSKISGNEKYF. In DNA, the CDR3 is TGTGCCAGCAGTAAGATATCAGGGAACGAGAAGTACTTC.